This T cell receptor (beta chain) was identified during a study of PD-L1 blockade in urothelial cancer. As for the study in general: Analyzed time points were 3 weeks (second dose) and 6 weeks after therapy began. T cells numbered a median of 141,255 in the blood samples. Notes on the study in general: Patients with durable benefit had greater blood expansion of tumor-associated TCR clones 3 weeks into treatment.

This clone was detected only a few times. What it binds is not known. Germline trimming cut 2 bases from V and 12 bases from J; bases unmatched to any gene: 4. Germline CDR1 and CDR2: SGHTA and FQGTGA. The CDR3 length is 14 residues. The table came from immunoSEQ multiplex PCR; TCRdb's copy has only in-frame clones and leaves some out. In the table there are about 70,000 clones, less than 90% of which are singletons. The J gene is TRBJ2-1, the V gene TRBV7-3; 13 nucleotides match TRBD2. This sequence originates from a man aged 70-80 years with urothelial cancer. The starting material was PBMCs, obtained around atezolizumab (anti-PD-L1) treatment. CDR3 bases: TGTGCCAGCAGCTTAGACGGGACTAGCGGGATGCAGTTCTTC. Its protein product is CASSLDGTSGMQFF. Full variable domain (rest looked up from reference TRBV7-3 and TRBJ2-1): GAGVSQTPSNKVTEKGKYVELRCDPISGHTALYWYRQSLGQGPEFLIYFQGTGAADDSGLPNDRFFAVRPEGSVSTLKIQRTERGDSAVYLCASSLDGTSGMQFFGPGTRLTVL.